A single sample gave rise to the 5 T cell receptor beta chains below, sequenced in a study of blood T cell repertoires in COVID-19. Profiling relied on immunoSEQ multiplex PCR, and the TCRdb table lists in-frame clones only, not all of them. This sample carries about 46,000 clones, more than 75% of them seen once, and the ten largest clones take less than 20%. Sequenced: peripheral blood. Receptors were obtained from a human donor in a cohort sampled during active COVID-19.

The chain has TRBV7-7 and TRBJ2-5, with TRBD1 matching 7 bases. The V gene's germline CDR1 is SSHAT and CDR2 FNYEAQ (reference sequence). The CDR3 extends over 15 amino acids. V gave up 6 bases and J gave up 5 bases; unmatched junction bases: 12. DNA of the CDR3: TGTGCCAGCAGTCCGACAGGGATGTCCTGGGAGACCCAGTACTTC. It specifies CASSPTGMSWETQYF.

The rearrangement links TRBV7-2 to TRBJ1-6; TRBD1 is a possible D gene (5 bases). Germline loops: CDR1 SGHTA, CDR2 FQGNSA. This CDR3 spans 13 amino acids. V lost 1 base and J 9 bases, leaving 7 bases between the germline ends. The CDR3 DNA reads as TGTGCCAGCAGCTTAGGGGGCATTTCACCCCTCCACTTT. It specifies CASSLGGISPLHF.

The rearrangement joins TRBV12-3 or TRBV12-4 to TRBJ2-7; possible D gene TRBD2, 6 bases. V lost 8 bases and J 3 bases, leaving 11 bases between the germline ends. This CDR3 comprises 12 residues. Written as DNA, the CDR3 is TGTGCCAGCGCTTGGGGGGACTACGAGCAGTACTTC. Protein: CASAWGDYEQYF.

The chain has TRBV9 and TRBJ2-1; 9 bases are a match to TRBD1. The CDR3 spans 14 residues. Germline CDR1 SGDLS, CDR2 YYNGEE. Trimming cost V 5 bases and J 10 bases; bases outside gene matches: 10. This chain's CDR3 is CASRATTGGREQFF. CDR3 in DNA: TGTGCCAGCAGGGCAACGACAGGGGGGCGGGAGCAGTTCTTC. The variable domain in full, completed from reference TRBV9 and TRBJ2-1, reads DSGVTQTPKHLITATGQRVTLRCSPRSGDLSVYWYQQSLDQGLQFLIQYYNGEERAKGNILERFSAQQFPDLHSELNLSSLELGDSALYFCASRATTGGREQFFGPGTRLTVL.

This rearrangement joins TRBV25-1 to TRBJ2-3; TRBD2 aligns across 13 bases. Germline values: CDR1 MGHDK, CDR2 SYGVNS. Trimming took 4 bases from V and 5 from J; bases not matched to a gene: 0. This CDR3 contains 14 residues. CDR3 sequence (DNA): TGTGCCAGCAGTGGACTAGCGGGAGGAGATACGCAGTATTTT. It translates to CASSGLAGGDTQYF.